This T cell receptor beta chain was recorded in a study of shared clonotypes between healthy human individuals. Study overall: With ages of 18 to 49, the donors were a couple of women and a few men. Overall study results and limits: Non-shared clonotypes were found to have lower generation probabilities than the clonotypes that were shared by all four of the sorted-subset donors.

Recent vaccinations or acute infections were absent in the healthy HIV-negative adult donors. CD4+ cells yielded CD45RA+ naive and CD45RA-negative memory subsets. Sequenced by immunoSEQ multiplex PCR; TCRdb stores in-frame clones only, minus some. The data contain 230,000 or so clones, 65% of them singletons. Per germline, CDR1 SGHTA and CDR2 FQGNSA. Trimming took 1 base from V and 3 from J, leaving 7 bases between them. The CDR3 runs 13 residues. In regard to this clone: Its specificity is unknown.

The V call is TRBV7-2, the J call TRBJ2-7; D not certain. This receptor was obtained from a young man in good health. The sample taken for sequencing was memory CD4+ T cells sorted from blood. Subset specified: CD45RA-negative fraction. In DNA form, the CDR3 reads TGTGCCAGCAGCTTAGGGCAGGTCTACGAGCAGTACTTC. Its translation is CASSLGQVYEQYF.